This T cell receptor (beta chain) was profiled in a study of T cell responses to AZD1222 COVID-19 vaccine. The study, taken as a whole, reports: Nearly half of unique spike-specific TCRs reportedly avoided B.1.351 and B.1.1.7 mutated regions. Clonal diversity was possibly underestimated; the donors were predominantly white British and more often female.

TCRdb's copy holds only in-frame clones and misses some; the assay was immunoSEQ multiplex PCR. The sample lists 98,000 or so clones, over 90% occurring once. The germline CDR1 and CDR2 sequences are MDHEN and SYDVKM. This CDR3 has 14 residues. V was trimmed by 3 bases and J by 7 bases, leaving 16 bases between them. This clone came up once. Its antigen is still unknown. The receptor's source is an adult in good health. The sample was peripheral blood, taken on day 0 of AZD1222 vaccination. The chain uses TRBV28 and TRBJ2-7; possible D gene TRBD2, 6 bases. The CDR3 nucleotides read TGTGCCAGCAGTTTTCGACCGCGTGGGGGGGAGCAGTACTTC. Amino acid sequence: CASSFRPRGGEQYF.